Below, 32 T cell receptor beta chains from the same sample are listed, as sequenced in a study of T cells in localized non-small cell lung cancer. Sequenced by immunoSEQ multiplex PCR; TCRdb stores in-frame clones only, minus some. The data contain roughly 35,000 clones, under 95% of them singletons. The sequencing here drew on peripheral blood mononuclear cells, taken before any cancer treatment. The receptors shown here come from a female donor over 55 with stage II lung adenocarcinoma.

This clone was seen a single time. V is TRBV15 and J is TRBJ2-2; 9 bases line up with TRBD1. The germline V gene encodes CDR1 LNHNV and CDR2 YYDKDF (reference sequence). This CDR3 contains 14 residues. Trimming at V came to 5 bases and at J to 6 bases, leaving 4 bases not matched to a gene. CDR3 residues: CATSPRQGAGELFF. DNA for the CDR3: TGTGCCACCAGCCCGCGACAGGGGGCCGGGGAGCTGTTTTTT.

This chain connects TRBV4-1 to TRBJ2-5, with no clear D. Trimming stripped 0 bases from V and 5 bases from J, with 13 bases between. This CDR3 spans 15 amino acids. Germline V gene data show CDR1 as MGHRA and CDR2 as YSYEKL. The CDR3 DNA follows: TGCGCCAGCAGCCAAGAAGGGCAGGTGAGGGAGACCCAGTACTTC. This codes for CASSQEGQVRETQYF.

The rearrangement joins TRBV27 to TRBJ1-5, with a weak D call TRBD1 (5 bases). The CDR3 loop spans 13 amino acids. Germline V gene lookup returns CDR1 MNHEY and CDR2 SMNVEV (reference sequence). Between the trimmed V and J ends, which lost 2 bases and 10 bases, there was a span of 12 bases. The CDR3 protein is CASSLRRGEPQHF. The CDR3 DNA reads TGTGCCAGCAGTTTACGACGGGGCGAACCCCAGCATTTT.

This sequence joins TRBV9 and TRBJ2-1; TRBD2 agrees at 10 bases. The J segment lost 2 bases and the V segment lost 0 bases, leaving 2 bases of the junction unmatched. CDR3 length equals 16 residues. Looked up from germline, CDR1 is SGDLS and CDR2 is YYNGEE. For the CDR3, the DNA is TGTGCCAGCAGCGTAGGGACTAGCGGAACCTACAATGAGCAGTTCTTC. Its protein product is CASSVGTSGTYNEQFF.

This chain links TRBV11-2 with TRBJ2-5; D call uncertain. The length of the CDR3 is 13 residues. V was cut by 1 base and J by 1 base, with 4 bases left in between. In germline, CDR1 is SGHAT, CDR2 FQNNGV. The CDR3 spells CASSLGGQETQYF. The CDR3 DNA is TGTGCCAGCAGCTTAGGGGGCCAAGAGACCCAGTACTTC.

The CDR3 coding sequence is TGTGCCAGCAGCCTCAGGGGGATGGGCACCGGGGAGCTGTTTTTT. The encoded protein is CASSLRGMGTGELFF. The V call is TRBV7-2, the J call TRBJ2-2; 7 bases align to TRBD1. The CDR3 covers 15 residues. Per the germline V gene, CDR1 is SGHTA and CDR2 is FQGNSA. Losses at the gene ends were 5 bases for V and 4 bases for J; bases not matched to a gene: 7.

The chain is built from TRBV7-3 and TRBJ1-1; the D gene is possibly TRBD1 (5 bases). Germline-derived CDR1 and CDR2 are SGHTA and FQGTGA. The length of the CDR3 is 14 residues. Trimming took off 1 base at V and 3 bases at J, with 9 bases between the two ends. The chain's CDR3 is CASSLRGGDTEAFF. Here the CDR3 DNA reads TGTGCCAGCAGCTTAAGAGGAGGGGACACTGAAGCTTTCTTT.

This clone was observed a single time. V is TRBV18 and J is TRBJ1-6, with D maybe TRBD1 (5 bases). The germline V gene has CDR1 KGHSH and CDR2 LQKENI. CDR3 length: 15 amino acids. Trimming left V 2 bases short and J 9 bases short, with 14 bases between. This CDR3 reads CASSPIEGKGSPLHF. CDR3 bases: TGTGCCAGCTCACCAATAGAGGGGAAAGGTTCACCCCTCCACTTT.

The chain is built from TRBV5-1 and TRBJ1-6, with TRBD1 as a possible D gene (5 bases). There are 17 residues in the CDR3. The V gene's germline CDR1 is SGHRS and CDR2 YFSETQ. Trimming cost V 4 bases and J 3 bases, with 17 bases left between them. The CDR3 coding sequence is TGCGCCAGCAGCGTGGGCAGGGCAGGTGGCTATAATTCACCCCTCCACTTT. Residues: CASSVGRAGGYNSPLHF.

This clone was observed a handful of times. V is TRBV6-6 and J is TRBJ1-5, with a tentative D call TRBD1 (6 bases). This CDR3 has 15 residues. The V end was cut by 6 bases, the J end by 4 bases, with 16 bases between. Germline lookup yields CDR1 MNHNY and CDR2 SVGAGI (reference sequence). CDR3 sequence: CASRSLGAVNQPQHF. DNA for the CDR3: TGTGCCAGCAGGTCTCTGGGGGCGGTTAATCAGCCCCAGCATTTT.

This chain links TRBV28 with TRBJ1-3, with 8 bases lining up with TRBD1. The CDR3 is 13 residues long. The germline CDR1 and CDR2 sequences are MDHEN and SYDVKM. The J segment lost 5 bases and the V segment lost 7 bases, leaving 4 bases of the junction unmatched. The CDR3 DNA follows: TGTGCCAGCATGGCAGGGGGCAGAAACACCATATATTTT. Translation gives CASMAGGRNTIYF.

The chain couples TRBV19 to TRBJ1-4; D remains ambiguous. CDR1 and CDR2 (germline): LNHDA, SQIVND (reference sequence). V was trimmed by 9 bases and J by 4 bases, leaving 12 bases between them. The CDR3 totals 13 residues. CDR3 amino acids: CARDHRDNEKLFF. CDR3 nucleotides: TGTGCCAGAGACCACAGAGATAATGAAAAACTGTTTTTT.

The chain has TRBV19 and TRBJ2-6, with D perhaps matching TRBD2 (5 bases). The CDR3 runs to 16 residues. Germline V gene sequence: CDR1 LNHDA, CDR2 SQIVND (reference sequence). Trimming took off 5 bases at V and 0 bases at J, with 11 bases between the two ends. The CDR3 here is CASSPRGLSGANVLTF. The CDR3 DNA reads as TGTGCCAGTAGTCCCAGAGGGCTCTCTGGGGCCAACGTCCTGACTTTC.

This chain connects TRBV5-1 to TRBJ1-6; D is perhaps TRBD1 (5 bases). The CDR3 is 13 residues long. Between the trimmed V and J ends, which lost 5 bases and 7 bases, there was a span of 10 bases. The germline V gene has CDR1 SGHRS and CDR2 YFSETQ. The CDR3 DNA is TGCGCCAGCAGGGAGGGGAACAATTCACCCCTCCACTTT. Translating gives CASREGNNSPLHF. Together with reference TRBV5-1 and TRBJ1-6, the CDR3 gives the full variable domain: KAGVTQTPRYLIKTRGQQVTLSCSPISGHRSVSWYQQTPGQGLQFLFEYFSETQRNKGNFPGRFSGRQFSNSRSEMNVSTLELGDSALYLCASREGNNSPLHFGNGTRLTVT.

This chain joins TRBV27 and TRBJ1-4, with unresolved D. Germline CDR1 and CDR2: MNHEY and SMNVEV (reference sequence). The CDR3 is 12 residues long. Trimming took 3 bases from V and 11 from J, leaving 10 bases between them. CDR3 region: CASSFSGGKLFF. The CDR3 coding sequence is TGTGCCAGCAGTTTTTCAGGAGGGAAACTGTTTTTT.

The chain couples TRBV5-1 to TRBJ2-7; D ambiguous. The V gene lost 0 bases and the J gene lost 2 bases, with 9 bases spanning the gap. Germline assignment: CDR1 SGHRS and CDR2 YFSETQ. The CDR3 runs to 14 residues. CDR3 amino acids: CASSLGRPPYEQYF. The CDR3 DNA reads as TGCGCCAGCAGCTTGGGACGACCACCCTACGAGCAGTACTTC.

The V and J genes are TRBV19 and TRBJ1-1; 9 bases fit TRBD1. Germline lookup yields CDR1 LNHDA and CDR2 SQIVND (reference sequence). The V gene end was trimmed by 4 bases and the J gene end by 3 bases; junction bases not matched to a gene: 15. CDR3 size: 18 residues. CDR3 coding DNA: TGTGCCAGTAGTACCTCGATGGGACAGGGTATTAGGTACACTGAAGCTTTCTTT. This codes for CASSTSMGQGIRYTEAFF.

This clone was detected only a few times. The genes are TRBV18 and TRBJ2-2, with unresolved D. The V gene's germline CDR1 is KGHSH and CDR2 LQKENI. V lost 1 base and J 1 base, leaving 4 bases between the germline ends. This CDR3 has 14 residues. DNA of the CDR3: TGTGCCAGCTCACCACAGCAGAACACCGGGGAGCTGTTTTTT. This translates into CASSPQQNTGELFF. The whole variable domain, remainder taken from reference TRBV18 and TRBJ2-2, is NAGVMQNPRHLVRRRGQEARLRCSPMKGHSHVYWYRQLPEEGLKFMVYLQKENIIDESGMPKERFSAEFPKEGPSILRIQQVVRGDSAAYFCASSPQQNTGELFFGEGSRLTVL.

J is TRBJ2-7 and V is TRBV7-8, with D tentatively TRBD2 (6 bases). CDR3 size: 15 residues. Germline V gene sequence: CDR1 SGHVS, CDR2 FQNEAQ. V lost 3 bases and J lost 6, with 18 bases in between. Here the CDR3 DNA reads TGTGCCAGCAGCTTGGACACCGGGAGACTTCGCGAGCAGTACTTC. Translating gives CASSLDTGRLREQYF.

The chain uses TRBV9 and TRBJ1-5; TRBD1 might be the D (6 bases). The CDR3 is 14 residues long. V shed 3 bases and J shed 6 bases, with 13 bases lying between them. Germline V gene lookup returns CDR1 SGDLS and CDR2 YYNGEE. CDR3 DNA: TGTGCCAGCAGCGCACAGGGTAAAGGTCAGCCCCAGCATTTT. It codes for CASSAQGKGQPQHF.

The V and J genes are TRBV5-1 and TRBJ2-1; D is tentatively TRBD1 or TRBD2 (5 bases each). Between the trimmed V and J ends, which lost 0 bases and 7 bases, there was a span of 11 bases. This CDR3 is 14 amino acids long. CDR1 and CDR2 (germline): SGHRS, YFSETQ. CDR3 region: CASSLGPGANEQFF. CDR3 in DNA: TGCGCCAGCAGCTTGGGCCCCGGGGCAAATGAGCAGTTCTTC.

The chain recombines TRBV4-1 with TRBJ2-3, with a tentative D call TRBD2 (6 bases). Trimming took off 2 bases at V and 3 bases at J, with 9 bases between the two ends. Germline values: CDR1 MGHRA, CDR2 YSYEKL. CDR3 size: 14 residues. CDR3 in amino acids: CASSQPGGTDTQYF. CDR3 in DNA: TGCGCCAGCAGCCAACCTGGGGGGACAGATACGCAGTATTTT.

This chain uses TRBV30 with TRBJ1-2, with D maybe TRBD1 (5 bases). CDR1 and CDR2 from the germline V gene are GTSNPN and SVGIG (reference sequence). The V end lost 2 bases, the J end lost 4 bases, and 17 bases lay between the germline ends. The CDR3 runs to 15 residues. DNA for the CDR3: TGTGCCTGGAGTCCCCGGGGGAGGACCTCCTATGGCTACACCTTC. It codes for CAWSPRGRTSYGYTF.

The V gene is TRBV5-4, the J gene TRBJ2-6, with D maybe TRBD2 (5 bases). V was clipped by 3 bases and J by 1 base, with 11 bases between them. Germline V lookup: CDR1 SGHNT, CDR2 YYREEE (reference sequence). The CDR3 has 16 residues. The CDR3 nucleotides read TGTGCCAGCAGCTGGGCGGGTGGATCTGGGGCCAACGTCCTGACTTTC. Translation: CASSWAGGSGANVLTF.

J is TRBJ1-6 and V is TRBV28; D remains ambiguous. Germline values: CDR1 MDHEN, CDR2 SYDVKM. The CDR3 covers 13 residues. Trimming removed 4 bases from V and 4 bases from J, with 5 bases in between. The CDR3 region is CASSSSYNSPLHF. The CDR3 DNA reads TGTGCCAGCAGTTCCTCGTATAATTCACCCCTCCACTTT.

This clone was counted only a few times. This chain connects TRBV29-1 to TRBJ2-7; D could derive from TRBD1 or TRBD2 (5 bases each). CDR1 and CDR2 from the germline V gene are SQVTM and ANQGSEA. The V end was cut by 6 bases, the J end by 7 bases, with 13 bases between. The CDR3 is 11 amino acids. The CDR3 DNA reads as TGCAGCGTACAGTCGGGGCGTGAGCAGTACTTC. Its translation is CSVQSGREQYF.

The chain recombines TRBV29-1 with TRBJ2-7, with 13 bases identical to TRBD2. In germline, CDR1 is SQVTM, CDR2 ANQGSEA. The CDR3 loop spans 14 amino acids. V lost 6 bases to trimming and J lost 3 bases; unmatched junction nucleotides: 5. The CDR3 protein is CSVRRTSGSYEQYF. As DNA, the CDR3 is TGCAGCGTCCGACGGACTAGCGGGAGCTACGAGCAGTACTTC.

This rearrangement joins TRBV29-1 to TRBJ2-5; 10 bases agree with TRBD2. The CDR3 length is 15 residues. V was clipped by 6 bases and J by 5 bases; unmatched bases: 12. The germline V gene encodes CDR1 SQVTM and CDR2 ANQGSEA. For the CDR3, the DNA is TGCAGCGTGGCCCCCTCCAGCGGGGGGGCGGAGACCCAGTACTTC. Its protein product is CSVAPSSGGAETQYF.

The chain carries TRBV27 and TRBJ2-1; D ambiguous. Germline V gene lookup returns CDR1 MNHEY and CDR2 SMNVEV (reference sequence). The V end lost 8 bases, the J end lost 8 bases, and 13 bases lay between the germline ends. CDR3 length: 12 residues. CDR3 sequence reads: CASAIIGDEQFF. CDR3 in DNA: TGTGCCAGCGCGATCATCGGCGATGAGCAGTTCTTC.

This clone was recorded only once. The chain employs TRBV9 and TRBJ1-4; maybe TRBD1 (5 bases). CDR3 length: 15 residues. Germline lookup yields CDR1 SGDLS and CDR2 YYNGEE. Trimming took 10 bases from V and 8 from J, leaving 24 bases between them. For the CDR3, the DNA is TGTGCCGGCCCGGGGGTAGAGGGGAAAAGCGAAAAACTGTTTTTT. Translated: CAGPGVEGKSEKLFF.

V and J are TRBV27 and TRBJ1-6; 8 bases fit TRBD1. Germline CDR1 is MNHEY and CDR2 is SMNVEV (reference sequence). Germline trimming cut 1 base from V and 5 bases from J; bases unmatched to any gene: 4. The CDR3 has 16 amino acids. In nucleotides, the CDR3 is TGTGCCAGCAGTTTATTGACAGGGGCGAATAATTCACCCCTCCACTTT. Protein sequence: CASSLLTGANNSPLHF.

The chain joins TRBV21-1 to TRBJ2-7; the table's D call, TRBD2, has no DNA check behind it. TRBV21-1 is assigned pseudogene status. This CDR3 region has 11 residues. The CDR3 region has the DNA TGTGCCAGTGGAGTGACCTACGAGCAGTACTTC. Translation: CASGVTYEQYF.